This TCR beta chain was sequenced during a study of cytomegalovirus exposure and HLA in healthy donors. This clone was recorded once. Its antigen is undetermined. Overall study results and limits: HLA allele associations emerged for 16,951 TCR beta sequences in a later analysis, at 0.05 false discovery rate. According to an earlier analysis, most TCR beta V segments yielded productive rearrangements about 87% or about 30% of the time. Researchers catalogued approximately 160 TCR beta chains as cytomegalovirus-associated.

Each donor was nominally healthy when sampled (though unrecorded immune exposures were likely). The PCR contained 60 Vbeta and 13 Jbeta primers. The repertoire was sequenced with immunoSEQ multiplex PCR; TCRdb's copy has only in-frame clones and lacks some. The repertoire includes 100,000 to 150,000 clones, 60% to 85% of them detected once, and around 1.8% sits in the top ten. V lost 3 bases, J lost 5 bases, and 7 bases stayed unmatched. The CDR3 contains 14 residues. The germline V gene encodes CDR1 SGHNT and CDR2 YYREEE (reference sequence). This clonotype was obtained from a woman in her thirties or forties in good health and CMV-seronegative. The sequenced sample consisted of PBMCs. V usage is TRBV5-4 and J usage is TRBJ2-7, with 8 bases that match TRBD1. The CDR3 nucleotides read TGTGCCAGCAGCTCAGGGCAGGGGGCGAACGAGCAGTACTTC. It codes for CASSSGQGANEQYF.